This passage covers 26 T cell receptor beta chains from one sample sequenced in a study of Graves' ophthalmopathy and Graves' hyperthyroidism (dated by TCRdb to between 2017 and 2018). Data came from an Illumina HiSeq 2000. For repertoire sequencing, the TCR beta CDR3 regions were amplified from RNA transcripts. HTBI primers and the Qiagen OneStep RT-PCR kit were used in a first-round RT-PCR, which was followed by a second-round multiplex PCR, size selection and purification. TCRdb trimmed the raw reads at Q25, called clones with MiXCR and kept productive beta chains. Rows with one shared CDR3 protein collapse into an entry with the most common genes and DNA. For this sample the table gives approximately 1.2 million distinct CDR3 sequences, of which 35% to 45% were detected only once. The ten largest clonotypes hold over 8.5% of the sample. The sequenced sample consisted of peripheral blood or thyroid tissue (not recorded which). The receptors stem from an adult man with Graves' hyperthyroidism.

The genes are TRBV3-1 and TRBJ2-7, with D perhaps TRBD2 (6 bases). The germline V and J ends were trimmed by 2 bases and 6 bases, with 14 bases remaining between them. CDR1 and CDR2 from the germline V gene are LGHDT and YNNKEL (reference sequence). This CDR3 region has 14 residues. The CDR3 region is CASSQYGGGGEQYF. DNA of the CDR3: TGTGCCAGCAGCCAATACGGGGGTGGTGGCGAGCAGTACTTC.

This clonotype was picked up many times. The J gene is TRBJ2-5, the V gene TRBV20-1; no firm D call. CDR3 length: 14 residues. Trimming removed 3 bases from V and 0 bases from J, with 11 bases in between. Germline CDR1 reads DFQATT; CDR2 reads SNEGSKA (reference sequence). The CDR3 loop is CSARGSDYQETQYF. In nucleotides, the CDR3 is TGCAGTGCTAGGGGCAGCGATTACCAAGAGACCCAGTACTTC.

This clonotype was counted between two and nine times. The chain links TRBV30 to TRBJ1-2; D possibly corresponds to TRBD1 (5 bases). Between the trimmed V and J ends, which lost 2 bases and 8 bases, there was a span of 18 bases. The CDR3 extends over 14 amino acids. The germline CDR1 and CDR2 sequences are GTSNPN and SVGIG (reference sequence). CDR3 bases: TGTGCCTGGAGTTCTCTACCGGGACCCGAAGGCTACACCTTC. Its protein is CAWSSLPGPEGYTF.

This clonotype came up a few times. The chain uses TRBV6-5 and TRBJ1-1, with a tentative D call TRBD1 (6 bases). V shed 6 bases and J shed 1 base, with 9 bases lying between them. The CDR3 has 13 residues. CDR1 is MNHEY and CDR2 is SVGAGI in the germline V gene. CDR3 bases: TGTGCCAGCAGGGGACATTCGAACACTGAAGCTTTCTTT. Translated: CASRGHSNTEAFF.

CDR3 protein: CASSQDPGQGIRNWDYEQYF. CDR3 coding DNA: TGCGCCAGCAGCCAGGATCCGGGACAGGGGATTCGAAATTGGGACTACGAGCAGTACTTC. The chain employs TRBV4-1 and TRBJ2-7, with TRBD1 matching 10 bases. This CDR3 is built from 20 residues. With V trimmed by 3 bases and J by 3 bases, 20 bases remained unmatched. The germline gives CDR1 MGHRA, CDR2 YSYEKL.

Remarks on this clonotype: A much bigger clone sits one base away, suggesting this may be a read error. The CDR3 spells CASRDSSAGELFF. CDR3 nucleotide sequence: TGCGCCAGCAGGGACAGCAGCGCCGGGGAGCTGTTTTTT. The V gene is TRBV5-1, the J gene TRBJ2-2; tentative D call: TRBD1 (6 bases). CDR3 length equals 13 residues. Per germline, CDR1 SGHRS and CDR2 YFSETQ. The germline V and J ends were trimmed by 5 bases and 6 bases, with 11 bases remaining between them.

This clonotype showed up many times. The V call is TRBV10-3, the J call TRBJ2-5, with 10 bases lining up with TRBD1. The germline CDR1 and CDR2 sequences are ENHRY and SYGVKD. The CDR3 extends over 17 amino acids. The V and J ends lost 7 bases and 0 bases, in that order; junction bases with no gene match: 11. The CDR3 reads CAIKAGQGTTYQETQYF. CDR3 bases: TGTGCCATCAAAGCGGGACAGGGGACGACGTACCAAGAGACCCAGTACTTC.

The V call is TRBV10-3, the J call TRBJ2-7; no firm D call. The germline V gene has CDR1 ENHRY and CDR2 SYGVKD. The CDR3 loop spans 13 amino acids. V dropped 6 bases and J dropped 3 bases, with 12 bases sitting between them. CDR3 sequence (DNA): TGTGCCATCAGCGGGCCAGGCAGCTACGAGCAGTACTTC. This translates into CAISGPGSYEQYF.

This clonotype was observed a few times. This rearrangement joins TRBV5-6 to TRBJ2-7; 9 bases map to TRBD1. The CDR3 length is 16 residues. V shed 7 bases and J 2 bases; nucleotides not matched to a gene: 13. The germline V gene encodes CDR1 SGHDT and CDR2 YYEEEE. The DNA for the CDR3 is TGTGCCAGCCGCGATGCGGGGACAGGGATAGCCTACGAGCAGTACTTC. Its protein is CASRDAGTGIAYEQYF.

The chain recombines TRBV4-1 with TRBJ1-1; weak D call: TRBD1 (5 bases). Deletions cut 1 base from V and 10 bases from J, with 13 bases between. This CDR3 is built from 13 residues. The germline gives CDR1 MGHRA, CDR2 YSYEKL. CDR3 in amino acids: CASSQGQWPRAFF. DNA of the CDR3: TGCGCCAGCAGCCAAGGACAGTGGCCCCGAGCTTTCTTT.

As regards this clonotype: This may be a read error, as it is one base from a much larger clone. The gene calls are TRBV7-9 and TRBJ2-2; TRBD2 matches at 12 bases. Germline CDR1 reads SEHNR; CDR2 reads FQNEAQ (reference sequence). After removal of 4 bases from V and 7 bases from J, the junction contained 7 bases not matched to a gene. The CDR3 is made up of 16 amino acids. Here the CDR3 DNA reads TGTGCCAGCAGCTCGCCGGGACTAGCGGGCATCGGGGAGCTGTTTTTT. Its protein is CASSSPGLAGIGELFF.

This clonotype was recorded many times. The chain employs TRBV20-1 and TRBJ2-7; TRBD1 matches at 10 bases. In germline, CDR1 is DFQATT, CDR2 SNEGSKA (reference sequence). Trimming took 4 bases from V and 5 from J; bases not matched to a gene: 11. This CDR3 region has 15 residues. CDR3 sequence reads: CSAKGQGLHYDEQYF. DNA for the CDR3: TGCAGTGCTAAGGGACAGGGGCTCCACTATGACGAGCAGTACTTC.

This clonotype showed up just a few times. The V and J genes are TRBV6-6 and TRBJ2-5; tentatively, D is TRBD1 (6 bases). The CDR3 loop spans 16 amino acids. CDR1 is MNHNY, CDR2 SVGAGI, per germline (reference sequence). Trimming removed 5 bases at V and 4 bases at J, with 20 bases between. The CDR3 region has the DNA TGTGCCAGCAGTGCCCTCGGACAGACCGCACGAGAGACCCAGTACTTC. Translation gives CASSALGQTARETQYF.

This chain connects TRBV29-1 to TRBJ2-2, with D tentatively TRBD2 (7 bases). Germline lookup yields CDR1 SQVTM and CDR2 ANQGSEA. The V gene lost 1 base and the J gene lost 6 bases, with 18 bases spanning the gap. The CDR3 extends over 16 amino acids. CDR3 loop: CSVEGIGGARSGELFF. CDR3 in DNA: TGCAGCGTTGAAGGCATAGGGGGGGCGCGGTCCGGGGAGCTGTTTTTT.

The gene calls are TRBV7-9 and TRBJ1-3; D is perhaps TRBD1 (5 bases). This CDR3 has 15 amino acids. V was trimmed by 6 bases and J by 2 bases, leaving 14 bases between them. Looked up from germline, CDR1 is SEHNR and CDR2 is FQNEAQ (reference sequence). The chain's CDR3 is CASSFGTPTGNTIYF. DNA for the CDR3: TGTGCCAGCAGTTTCGGGACTCCTACTGGAAACACCATATATTTT.

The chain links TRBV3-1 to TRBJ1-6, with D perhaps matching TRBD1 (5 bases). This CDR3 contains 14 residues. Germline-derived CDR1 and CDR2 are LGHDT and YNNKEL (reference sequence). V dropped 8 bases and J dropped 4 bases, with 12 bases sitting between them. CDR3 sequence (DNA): TGTGCCAGCGGACAACAGACATATAATTCACCCCTCCACTTT. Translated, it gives CASGQQTYNSPLHF.

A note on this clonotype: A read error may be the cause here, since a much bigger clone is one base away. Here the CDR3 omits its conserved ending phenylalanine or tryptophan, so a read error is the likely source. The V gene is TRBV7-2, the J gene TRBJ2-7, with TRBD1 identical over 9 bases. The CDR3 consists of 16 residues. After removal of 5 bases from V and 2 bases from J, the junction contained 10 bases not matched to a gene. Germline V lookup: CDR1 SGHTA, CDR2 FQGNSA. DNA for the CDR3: TGTGCCAGCAGCCCTAACCTGGACAGGGGCCCCTACGAGCAGTACCTC. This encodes CASSPNLDRGPYEQYL.

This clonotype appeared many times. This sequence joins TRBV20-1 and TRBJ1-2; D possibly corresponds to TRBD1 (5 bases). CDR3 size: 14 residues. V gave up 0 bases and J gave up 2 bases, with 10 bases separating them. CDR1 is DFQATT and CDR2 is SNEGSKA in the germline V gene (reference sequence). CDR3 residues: CSARDRKGNYGYTF. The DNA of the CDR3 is TGCAGTGCTAGAGATCGGAAGGGGAACTATGGCTACACCTTC.

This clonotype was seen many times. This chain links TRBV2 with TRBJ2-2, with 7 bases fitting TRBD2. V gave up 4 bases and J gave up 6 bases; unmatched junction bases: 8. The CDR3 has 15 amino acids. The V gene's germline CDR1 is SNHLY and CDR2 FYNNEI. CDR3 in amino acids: CASSGSPREAGELFF. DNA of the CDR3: TGTGCCAGCAGTGGGTCCCCTCGGGAGGCCGGGGAGCTGTTTTTT.

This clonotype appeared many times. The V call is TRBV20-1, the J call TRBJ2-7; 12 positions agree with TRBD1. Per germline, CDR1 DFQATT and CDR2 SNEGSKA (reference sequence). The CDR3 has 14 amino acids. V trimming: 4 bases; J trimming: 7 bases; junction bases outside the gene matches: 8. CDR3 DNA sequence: TGCAGTGCTAAAACGGGACAGGGGGCTCTTGAGCAGTACTTC. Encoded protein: CSAKTGQGALEQYF.

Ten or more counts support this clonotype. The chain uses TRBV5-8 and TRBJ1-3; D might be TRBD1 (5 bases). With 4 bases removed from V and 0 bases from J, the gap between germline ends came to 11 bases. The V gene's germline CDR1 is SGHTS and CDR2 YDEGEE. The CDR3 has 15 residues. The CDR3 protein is CASSTDSSSGNTIYF. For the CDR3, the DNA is TGTGCCAGCAGCACCGACAGCAGCTCTGGAAACACCATATATTTT.

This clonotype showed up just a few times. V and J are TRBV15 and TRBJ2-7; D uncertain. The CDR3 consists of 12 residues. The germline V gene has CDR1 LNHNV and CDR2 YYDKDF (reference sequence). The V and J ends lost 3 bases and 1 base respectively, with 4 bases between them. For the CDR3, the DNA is TGTGCCACCAGCAGTGTGTCCTACGAGCAGTACTTC. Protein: CATSSVSYEQYF.

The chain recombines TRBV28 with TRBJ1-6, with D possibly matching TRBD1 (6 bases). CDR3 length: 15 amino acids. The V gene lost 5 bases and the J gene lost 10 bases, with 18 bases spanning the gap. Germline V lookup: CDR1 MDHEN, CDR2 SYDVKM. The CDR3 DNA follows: TGTGCCAGCAGTCCAGGGGTCCGGCGGTGGTCACCCCTCCACTTT. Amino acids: CASSPGVRRWSPLHF.

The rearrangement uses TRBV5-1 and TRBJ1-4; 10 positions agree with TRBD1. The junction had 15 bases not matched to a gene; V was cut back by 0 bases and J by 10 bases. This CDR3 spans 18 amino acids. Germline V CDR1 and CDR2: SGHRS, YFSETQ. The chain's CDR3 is CASSLGVFGTGVKGKLFF. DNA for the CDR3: TGCGCCAGCAGCTTGGGTGTATTCGGGACAGGGGTCAAGGGAAAACTGTTTTTT.

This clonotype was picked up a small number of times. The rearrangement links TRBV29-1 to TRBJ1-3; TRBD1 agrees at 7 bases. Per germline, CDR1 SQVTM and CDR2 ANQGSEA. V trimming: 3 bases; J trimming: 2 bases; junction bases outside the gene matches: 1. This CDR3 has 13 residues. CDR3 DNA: TGCAGCGTTGACCAGGGGGCTGGAAACACCATATATTTT. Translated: CSVDQGAGNTIYF.

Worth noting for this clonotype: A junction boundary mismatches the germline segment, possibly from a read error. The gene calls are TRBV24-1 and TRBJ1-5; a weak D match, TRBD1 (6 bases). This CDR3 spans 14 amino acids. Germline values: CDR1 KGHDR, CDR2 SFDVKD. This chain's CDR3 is CATIIGRGKQPQHF. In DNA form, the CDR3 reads TGTGCCACCATCATAGGCAGGGGCAAGCAGCCCCAGCATTTT.